The rows below give T cell receptor beta chains drawn from one sample of a study of technical replicates of blood from a handful of donors. The data were produced by immunoSEQ multiplex PCR, yet TCRdb's version contains in-frame clones alone and is incomplete. Counted here are around 57,000 clones, roughly 97% occurring once; the ten biggest clones make up over 0.15%. The sequenced sample was T cells isolated from PBMCs. The origin of the receptors is a human donor in good health. The conserved cysteine and the conserved F or W are not part of the CDR3 here. The order of the fields is V gene, CDR3 protein.

v_call: TRBV2
cdr3_aa: ASSLRVAKNIQY

v_call: TRBV5-1
cdr3_aa: ASSPVRASYNSPLH

v_call: TRBV29-1
cdr3_aa: SVHKSGELF

v_call: TRBV19
cdr3_aa: ASRDRNFRAASVVGYT

v_call: TRBV10-1
cdr3_aa: ASSRTGYNEQF

v_call: TRBV5-8
cdr3_aa: ASREGLADEGTQY

v_call: TRBV30
cdr3_aa: AWSVSGQPTNTEAF

v_call: TRBV4-1
cdr3_aa: ASSQGLAGGPGTQY

v_call: TRBV10-3
cdr3_aa: AISESAGYGNTIY

v_call: TRBV7-6
cdr3_aa: ASSFWPGHLNTEAF

v_call: TRBV5-1
cdr3_aa: ASSFRDRGLTNEKLF

v_call: TRBV6-1
cdr3_aa: ASSEEGYEQF

v_call: TRBV4-1
cdr3_aa: ASSQLAGVVEAF

v_call: TRBV6-1
cdr3_aa: ASSDKGLAGRYEQY

v_call: TRBV10-2
cdr3_aa: ASRTGTVRYNEQF

v_call: TRBV28
cdr3_aa: ASSAPGTGVGELF

v_call: TRBV5-1
cdr3_aa: ASSPGLAGALSGANVLT

v_call: TRBV4-1
cdr3_aa: ASSQETGWGETQY

v_call: TRBV28
cdr3_aa: ASSLSGAERHYGYT

v_call: TRBV7-9
cdr3_aa: ASSSGTGAKSSYEQY

v_call: TRBV29-1
cdr3_aa: SVEDRVLHQF

v_call: TRBV6-5
cdr3_aa: ASSSDARGQPQH

v_call: TRBV11-2
cdr3_aa: ASSLDRLRGPSYNEQF

v_call: TRBV2
cdr3_aa: ASSLDYGYT

v_call: TRBV13
cdr3_aa: ASSLRWELRATSGRQTQY

v_call: TRBV6-4
cdr3_aa: ASSDPGLGTDTQY

v_call: TRBV6-4
cdr3_aa: ASIRTSVSYEQY

v_call: TRBV6-5
cdr3_aa: ASSFSRGAVYGYT

v_call: TRBV7-9
cdr3_aa: ASSEMSGVGGEQF

v_call: TRBV5-1
cdr3_aa: ASSLGYGANVLT

v_call: TRBV2
cdr3_aa: ASRRRVGGTDTQY

v_call: TRBV7-2
cdr3_aa: ASSLVGLTDTQY

v_call: TRBV27
cdr3_aa: ASRTPGQINTGELF

v_call: TRBV5-1
cdr3_aa: ASSLGGAGTEAF

v_call: TRBV28
cdr3_aa: ASLRNRGIATNEKLF

v_call: TRBV6-6
cdr3_aa: ASTGRGGEKLF

v_call: TRBV11-3
cdr3_aa: ASSGSQTQY

v_call: TRBV6-5
cdr3_aa: ASSSLGTYNEQF

v_call: TRBV6-1
cdr3_aa: ASLRPGEDGYT

v_call: TRBV5-4
cdr3_aa: ASSLEAGVSEQY

v_call: TRBV4-1
cdr3_aa: ASSQPQRAGANVLT

v_call: TRBV7-2
cdr3_aa: ASSLIAGRYEQY

v_call: TRBV27
cdr3_aa: ASSWGLAVNTGELF

v_call: TRBV7-6
cdr3_aa: ASSVEVNTEAF

v_call: TRBV18
cdr3_aa: ASSPYGTGANTGELF

v_call: TRBV29-1
cdr3_aa: SAVAGGPDTQY

v_call: TRBV5-1
cdr3_aa: ASSLVPITGMNEQF

v_call: TRBV28
cdr3_aa: ASSLTGTAFNQPQH

v_call: TRBV5-1
cdr3_aa: ASSTGRNYGYT

v_call: TRBV6-5
cdr3_aa: ASSTPGGVLGEQY

v_call: TRBV9
cdr3_aa: ASSVDPLVTTDTQY

v_call: TRBV7-9
cdr3_aa: ASSSTGRNTEAF